What follows describes a single TCR beta chain. Profiled with immunoSEQ multiplex PCR; TCRdb holds only in-frame clones, not every one. The sample shows roughly 450,000 clones, approximately 79% of them seen only once. This sample was taken from a study of shared clonotypes between healthy human individuals. The CDR3 consists of 16 residues. The V gene's germline CDR1 is LNHDA and CDR2 SQIVND (reference sequence). Trimming removed 4 bases at V and 5 bases at J, with 20 bases between. The sequence was obtained from a woman between 40 and 55 years old in good health. Some clones in this sample may be carry-over from other donors' samples. The chain links TRBV19 to TRBJ1-2; maybe TRBD1 (6 bases). Sequenced sample: PBMCs. In DNA form, the CDR3 reads TGTGCCAGTAGTACCCACGACAGGCCCCACCTTTATGGCTACACCTTC. It is translated as CASSTHDRPHLYGYTF.